One and the same sample provided the 18 T cell receptor beta chains below, sequenced in a study of blood T cell repertoires in COVID-19. Libraries were prepared by immunoSEQ multiplex PCR; TCRdb keeps only in-frame clonotypes and omits some of them. The table includes some 230,000 clones, roughly nine tenths detected once. The sample taken for sequencing was PBMCs or T cells enriched from blood (not recorded which). Receptor source: a young woman in a cohort exposed to, infected with or recovered from COVID-19 (not recorded which).

V is TRBV7-9 and J is TRBJ1-1; unclear D gene. The CDR3 is 13 residues long. Trimming removed 5 bases from V and 0 bases from J, with 7 bases in between. Germline CDR1 and CDR2: SEHNR and FQNEAQ (reference sequence). CDR3 in amino acids: CASSPLMNTEAFF. DNA of the CDR3: TGTGCCAGCAGCCCACTGATGAACACTGAAGCTTTCTTT.

V and J are TRBV5-1 and TRBJ2-5; TRBD2 might be the D (5 bases). Germline CDR1 and CDR2: SGHRS and YFSETQ. V dropped 0 bases and J dropped 3 bases, with 9 bases sitting between them. CDR3 length equals 14 residues. The CDR3 loop reads CASSLGAVEETQYF. In DNA, the CDR3 is TGCGCCAGCAGCTTGGGAGCGGTGGAAGAGACCCAGTACTTC. The whole variable domain, filled in from reference TRBV5-1 and TRBJ2-5, reads KAGVTQTPRYLIKTRGQQVTLSCSPISGHRSVSWYQQTPGQGLQFLFEYFSETQRNKGNFPGRFSGRQFSNSRSEMNVSTLELGDSALYLCASSLGAVEETQYFGPGTRLLVL.

The chain recombines TRBV7-8 with TRBJ2-2; possible D gene TRBD2, 6 bases. From germline, CDR1 is SGHVS and CDR2 FQNEAQ. CDR3 length equals 16 residues. Trimming removed 2 bases at V and 5 bases at J, with 15 bases between. The CDR3 loop reads CASSLKALAATGELFF. DNA for the CDR3: TGTGCCAGCAGCTTAAAAGCACTAGCCGCGACCGGGGAGCTGTTTTTT.

The chain couples TRBV18 to TRBJ1-5; D gene ambiguous. The CDR3 spans 14 residues. V lost 2 bases to trimming and J lost 4 bases, with 9 bases between them. CDR1 KGHSH and CDR2 LQKENI come from the germline V gene. The CDR3 is CASSPAAENQPQHF. CDR3 coding DNA: TGTGCCAGCTCACCAGCGGCAGAGAATCAGCCCCAGCATTTT.

V is TRBV10-3 and J is TRBJ2-2; TRBD2 aligns across 7 bases. V lost 0 bases, J lost 3 bases, and 7 bases stayed unmatched. In germline, CDR1 is ENHRY, CDR2 SYGVKD. The CDR3 loop spans 17 amino acids. The DNA for the CDR3 is TGTGCCATCAGTGAGTCGACGGGCGGGAGTCACACCGGGGAGCTGTTTTTT. Translation gives CAISESTGGSHTGELFF.

The chain uses TRBV24-1 and TRBJ1-1, with a possible D match to TRBD1 (5 bases). The CDR3 has 12 residues. Trimming left V 3 bases short and J 5 bases short, with 6 bases between. Germline V gives CDR1 KGHDR, CDR2 SFDVKD. The CDR3 spells CATSDQGTEAFF. The CDR3 nucleotides are TGTGCCACCAGTGATCAGGGAACTGAAGCTTTCTTT.

To note about this clone: This same CDR3 is encoded by further DNA sequences in the sample. This chain connects TRBV29-1 to TRBJ2-7, with D maybe TRBD1 (6 bases). This CDR3 spans 12 amino acids. Germline V lookup: CDR1 SQVTM, CDR2 ANQGSEA. Trimming left V 6 bases short and J 6 bases short, with 15 bases between. CDR3 nucleotide sequence: TGCAGCGTGGAACAGGGTTCTGGCGAGCAGTACTTC. It translates to CSVEQGSGEQYF.

CDR3 sequence reads: CASSNSFTDTQYF. CDR3 nucleotide sequence: TGTGCCAGCTCTAATAGCTTCACAGATACGCAGTATTTT. The chain carries TRBV6-5 and TRBJ2-3; D is uncertain. Germline lookup yields CDR1 MNHEY and CDR2 SVGAGI. The CDR3 length is 13 residues. The V end lost 8 bases, the J end lost 2 bases, and 11 bases lay between the germline ends.

The chain couples TRBV6-5 to TRBJ2-4, with 9 bases identical to TRBD1. Germline V gene lookup returns CDR1 MNHEY and CDR2 SVGAGI. Germline trimming cut 7 bases from V and 7 bases from J; bases unmatched to any gene: 8. CDR3 length: 14 residues. The CDR3 sequence is CASKVGQGINIQYF. CDR3 nucleotides: TGTGCCAGCAAAGTGGGACAGGGAATCAACATTCAGTACTTC.

The chain couples TRBV11-2 to TRBJ1-3; D not resolved. Looked up from germline, CDR1 is SGHAT and CDR2 is FQNNGV. Between the trimmed V and J ends, which lost 4 bases and 2 bases, there was a span of 9 bases. This CDR3 is 14 amino acids long. CDR3 DNA sequence: TGTGCCAGCAGCTCAACCCGGGCTGGAAACACCATATATTTT. Its translation: CASSSTRAGNTIYF.

The rearrangement links TRBV2 to TRBJ1-1; 8 positions agree with TRBD1. The junction had 15 bases not matched to a gene; V was cut back by 5 bases and J by 7 bases. The CDR3 has 16 amino acids. Germline V gene lookup returns CDR1 SNHLY and CDR2 FYNNEI. The CDR3 bases are TGTGCCAGCAGTACTGACAGGGGAAGGGAGCTGGATGAAGCTTTCTTT. This sequence encodes CASSTDRGRELDEAFF.

The chain combines TRBV2 with TRBJ2-7; TRBD2 agrees at 8 bases. V gave up 9 bases and J gave up 3 bases; unmatched junction bases: 7. The CDR3 is 13 residues long. CDR1 SNHLY and CDR2 FYNNEI come from the germline V gene. The CDR3 DNA sequence: TGTGCCAGAGCTGCCCGGGAGGGCTACGAGCAGTACTTC. It yields the protein CARAAREGYEQYF.

The genes are TRBV11-3 and TRBJ2-7, with 9 bases lining up with TRBD1. This CDR3 has 14 residues. CDR1 and CDR2 from the germline V gene are SGHNT and YENEEA. V dropped 5 bases and J dropped 1; count of bases not matched to a gene: 3. The CDR3 bases are TGTGCCAGCAGCCAGGGACAGGGTTCCTACGAGCAGTACTTC. This gives the protein CASSQGQGSYEQYF.

The CDR3 DNA sequence: TGTGCCAGCAGTGTACAACTAGTCAGCAGCTCCTACGAGCAGTACTTC. Translating gives CASSVQLVSSSYEQYF. This chain joins TRBV6-1 and TRBJ2-7, with D perhaps matching TRBD2 (5 bases). There are 16 residues in the CDR3. In germline, CDR1 is MNHNS, CDR2 SASEGT. V was trimmed by 4 bases and J by 0 bases, leaving 16 bases between them.

The genes are TRBV5-8 and TRBJ1-5; maybe TRBD1 (6 bases). The V gene's germline CDR1 is SGHTS and CDR2 YDEGEE. Between the trimmed V and J ends, which lost 4 bases and 4 bases, there was a span of 15 bases. The CDR3 length is 15 residues. The CDR3 DNA is TGTGCCAGCAGCGGGGGACACCTCTGGAATCAGCCCCAGCATTTT. Translation: CASSGGHLWNQPQHF.

J is TRBJ2-5 and V is TRBV5-4; 7 bases match TRBD2. The CDR3 loop spans 15 amino acids. V was pared by 1 base and J by 3 bases, with 6 bases of the junction left unmatched. Germline values: CDR1 SGHNT, CDR2 YYREEE (reference sequence). The CDR3 region is CASSLTSLAEETQYF. In DNA, the CDR3 is TGTGCCAGCAGCTTGACTTCCCTAGCGGAAGAGACCCAGTACTTC.

J is TRBJ1-4 and V is TRBV3-1 (or the pseudogene TRBV3-2); tentatively, D is TRBD1 (5 bases). Germline CDR1 reads LGHDT; CDR2 reads YNNKEL (reference sequence). This CDR3 contains 16 residues. Trimming took 0 bases from V and 6 from J, leaving 14 bases between them. The CDR3 DNA reads TGTGCCAGCAGCCAAGAAGTCAGTGGGGCGTATGAAAAACTGTTTTTT. Its translation: CASSQEVSGAYEKLFF.

The chain combines TRBV6-5 with TRBJ2-2; no definite D call. This CDR3 has 14 residues. V gave up 4 bases and J gave up 4 bases, with 10 bases separating them. Germline V gene data show CDR1 as MNHEY and CDR2 as SVGAGI. CDR3 sequence reads: CASSSPAGTGELFF. The DNA for the CDR3 is TGTGCCAGCAGTTCCCCAGCAGGCACCGGGGAGCTGTTTTTT.